This is a list of T cell receptor beta chains from one sample in a study of control samples from healthy donors and cancer patients. The repertoire was sequenced with immunoSEQ multiplex PCR; TCRdb's copy has only in-frame clones and lacks some. The table shows a few hundred thousand clones, with 75% to 95% occurring only once. The sequenced sample consisted of PBMCs. All receptors derive from a man between 35 and 55 years old with head and neck cancer. The CDR3 runs from the conserved cysteine through the conserved F or W. D genes are given only for firm matches. Rows give clone size only sometimes, using once, few, many, or a class for an expanded clone.

-	14	TRBV7-3	-	TRBJ2-2	TGTGCCAGCAGCCCCCTCGGCAACACCGGGGAGCTGTTTTTT	CASSPLGNTGELFF
-	14	TRBV15	-	TRBJ1-2	TGTGCCACCAGCAGAGTGGCAGCATACTATGGCTACACCTTC	CATSRVAAYYGYTF
-	17	TRBV5-6	TRBD2	TRBJ2-3	TGTGCCAGCAGCTTGGAAGGACTAGCGTACGGCGTAGATACGCAGTATTTT	CASSLEGLAYGVDTQYF
-	20	TRBV24-1	-	TRBJ2-2	TGTGCCCCGAAGCGTCGAGCTGACAGGCTGAAAACTTCAAACACCGGGGAGCTGTTTTTT	CAPKRRADRLKTSNTGELFF
-	15	TRBV10-3	-	TRBJ2-1	TGTGCCATCAGTGACGCGTCTAGCTCCTACAATGAGCAGTTCTTC	CAISDASSSYNEQFF
-	14	TRBV6-5	-	TRBJ1-2	TGTGCCAGCAGTTACTCGGGCAGGGACCGTGGCTACACCTTC	CASSYSGRDRGYTF
-	15	TRBV7-3	TRBD2	TRBJ2-1	TGTGCCAGCAGCATACCTAGCGGGGGGAACAATGAGCAGTTCTTC	CASSIPSGGNNEQFF
-	14	TRBV3-1/TRBV3-2	TRBD1	TRBJ1-5	TGTGCCAGCAGCCCGACAGGGGGATATCAGCCCCAGCATTTT	CASSPTGGYQPQHF
-	13	TRBV11-1	-	TRBJ2-7	TGTGCCAGCAGTGTGGCCAGGGTGCGAGAGCAGTACTTC	CASSVARVREQYF
once	14	TRBV4-3	-	TRBJ1-1	TGCGCCAGCAGCCAATCGAACGGTTACACTGAAGCTTTCTTT	CASSQSNGYTEAFF